Shown below are 27 T cell receptor beta chains from a single sample sequenced in a study of technical replicates of blood from several donors. Measured with immunoSEQ multiplex PCR; TCRdb has only the in-frame clones, and not every one. Of around 54,000 clones in the sample, around 95% were seen once. The specimen was T cells isolated from PBMCs. All receptors derive from a human donor in good health.

J is TRBJ1-2 and V is TRBV19, with D tentatively TRBD1 (6 bases). The CDR3 covers 13 residues. The germline V gene has CDR1 LNHDA and CDR2 SQIVND (reference sequence). The ends were cut back, 5 bases at V and 8 bases at J, with 15 bases in the middle. The CDR3 region has the DNA TGTGCCAGTAGTTTCGACAGGTTAGGAGGCTACACCTTC. It codes for CASSFDRLGGYTF.

The chain's CDR3 is CASSIIGISGANVLTF. The CDR3 DNA is TGTGCCAGTAGTATAATCGGGATCTCTGGGGCCAACGTCCTGACTTTC. The chain links TRBV19 to TRBJ2-6; D is perhaps TRBD2 (5 bases). Germline values: CDR1 LNHDA, CDR2 SQIVND (reference sequence). The CDR3 length is 16 residues. The V and J ends lost 2 bases and 0 bases respectively, with 8 bases between them. Variable domain in full (rest from reference TRBV19 and TRBJ2-6): DGGITQSPKYLFRKEGQNVTLSCEQNLNHDAMYWYRQDPGQGLRLIYYSQIVNDFQKGDIAEGYSVSREKKESFPLTVTSAQKNPTAFYLCASSIIGISGANVLTFGAGSRLTVL.

The gene calls are TRBV6-5 and TRBJ2-2; 8 nucleotides align to TRBD2. The germline gives CDR1 MNHEY, CDR2 SVGAGI. This CDR3 has 16 residues. J lost 6 bases, V lost 2 bases, and 8 bases had no gene match. DNA of the CDR3: TGTGCCAGCAGTTACAGGGGGACTAGAAGGGCCGGGGAGCTGTTTTTT. Amino acids: CASSYRGTRRAGELFF.

The V gene is TRBV28, the J gene TRBJ2-3; weak D call: TRBD1 (5 bases). The V end was cut by 6 bases, the J end by 0 bases, with 19 bases between. The CDR3 is 17 residues long. CDR1 and CDR2 from the germline V gene are MDHEN and SYDVKM. The CDR3 loop reads CASSRGPRVTSTDTQYF. Here the CDR3 DNA reads TGTGCCAGCAGCCGCGGTCCCAGGGTAACGAGCACAGATACGCAGTATTTT.

The chain recombines TRBV29-1 with TRBJ2-2; 10 bases fit TRBD2. Germline loops: CDR1 SQVTM, CDR2 ANQGSEA. Trimming took 1 base from V and 7 from J; bases not matched to a gene: 6. There are 15 residues in the CDR3. CDR3 DNA sequence: TGCAGCGTTGAAGGAGCGGGAGGGCGGATCGGGGAGCTGTTTTTT. Translated, it gives CSVEGAGGRIGELFF.

This chain links TRBV7-8 with TRBJ2-3, with D hard to call. This CDR3 region has 15 residues. V was clipped by 0 bases and J by 1 base, with 8 bases between them. Germline CDR1 SGHVS, CDR2 FQNEAQ. CDR3 sequence (DNA): TGTGCCAGCAGCTTAGCGCGTGTAGGCACAGATACGCAGTATTTT. Encoded protein: CASSLARVGTDTQYF. Using reference TRBV7-8 and TRBJ2-3 for the parts outside the CDR3, the full variable domain is GAGVSQSPRYKVAKRGQDVALRCDPISGHVSLFWYQQALGQGPEFLTYFQNEAQLDKSGLPSDRFFAERPEGSVSTLKIQRTQQEDSAVYLCASSLARVGTDTQYFGPGTRLTVL.

The chain employs TRBV6-1 and TRBJ2-1, with 7 bases lining up with TRBD2. Per germline, CDR1 MNHNS and CDR2 SASEGT. The V segment lost 6 bases and the J segment 5 bases; nucleotides outside the gene matches: 10. The CDR3 totals 15 residues. CDR3 sequence: CASRSRGGPNNEQFF. DNA of the CDR3: TGTGCCAGCAGGTCCCGGGGAGGGCCAAACAATGAGCAGTTCTTC.

V and J are TRBV9 and TRBJ1-2; D uncertain. The CDR3 length is 14 residues. V lost 4 bases to trimming and J lost 2 bases, with 12 bases between them. Looked up from germline, CDR1 is SGDLS and CDR2 is YYNGEE. For the CDR3, the DNA is TGTGCCAGCAGCCTTGCTGAGGTGAACTATGGCTACACCTTC. This translates into CASSLAEVNYGYTF.

This clone has just one count. The chain recombines TRBV29-1 with TRBJ2-7; TRBD1 aligns across 7 bases. V lost 6 bases to trimming and J lost 0 bases; unmatched junction nucleotides: 8. Germline CDR1 SQVTM, CDR2 ANQGSEA. The CDR3 length is 14 residues. CDR3 coding DNA: TGCAGCGTCAGAACGACAGGGAGCTCCTACGAGCAGTACTTC. Translating gives CSVRTTGSSYEQYF.

This clone was seen only once. The J gene is TRBJ2-7, the V gene TRBV4-1, with TRBD1 matching 7 bases. V dropped 2 bases and J dropped 2; count of bases not matched to a gene: 9. Germline V gives CDR1 MGHRA, CDR2 YSYEKL. CDR3 length: 16 amino acids. The CDR3 sequence: CASSQPTGASPYEQYF. CDR3 nucleotides: TGCGCCAGCAGCCAACCCACAGGGGCTAGCCCCTACGAGCAGTACTTC.

The rearrangement links TRBV18 to TRBJ2-7, with 9 bases aligning to TRBD1. Germline V gene sequence: CDR1 KGHSH, CDR2 LQKENI. With V trimmed by 3 bases and J by 3 bases, 6 bases remained unmatched. The CDR3 is made up of 15 amino acids. The CDR3 reads CASSPPGQGDYEQYF. The CDR3, as DNA: TGTGCCAGCTCACCTCCGGGACAGGGTGACTACGAGCAGTACTTC.

The chain joins TRBV9 to TRBJ2-1; TRBD2 might be the D (5 bases). This CDR3 is built from 14 residues. CDR1 is SGDLS, CDR2 YYNGEE, per germline. V was trimmed by 0 bases and J by 4 bases, leaving 8 bases between them. The CDR3 region is CASSVGTGYNEQFF. The CDR3 DNA reads TGTGCCAGCAGCGTAGGGACTGGTTACAATGAGCAGTTCTTC. The entire variable domain, with the rest obtained from reference TRBV9 and TRBJ2-1, is as follows: DSGVTQTPKHLITATGQRVTLRCSPRSGDLSVYWYQQSLDQGLQFLIQYYNGEERAKGNILERFSAQQFPDLHSELNLSSLELGDSALYFCASSVGTGYNEQFFGPGTRLTVL.

The CDR3 region is CASSSSGVTVNEKLFF. In DNA form, the CDR3 reads TGTGCCAGCAGCTCATCCGGAGTGACAGTGAATGAAAAACTGTTTTTT. This rearrangement joins TRBV7-2 to TRBJ1-4; tentatively, D is TRBD1 (5 bases). The CDR3 runs to 16 residues. V lost 4 bases and J 5 bases, leaving 17 bases between the germline ends. Germline-derived CDR1 and CDR2 are SGHTA and FQGNSA.

The V gene is TRBV15, the J gene TRBJ1-2, with D perhaps matching TRBD1 (5 bases). CDR1 is LNHNV, CDR2 YYDKDF, per germline (reference sequence). This CDR3 region has 13 residues. Between the trimmed V and J ends, which lost 2 bases and 7 bases, there was a span of 11 bases. CDR3 residues: CATSRQGSSGYTF. Written as DNA, the CDR3 is TGTGCCACCAGCAGACAGGGTTCGTCTGGCTACACCTTC.

The rearrangement joins TRBV5-4 to TRBJ2-1, with 9 bases lining up with TRBD2. Per germline, CDR1 SGHNT and CDR2 YYREEE (reference sequence). CDR3 length equals 19 residues. The V and J ends lost 0 bases and 0 bases, in that order; junction bases with no gene match: 10. CDR3 in DNA: TGTGCCAGCAGCTTGGGGGGACTAGCTGTATTAAGCTCCTACAATGAGCAGTTCTTC. Translating it yields CASSLGGLAVLSSYNEQFF.

The chain couples TRBV2 to TRBJ2-5; 12 nucleotides align to TRBD2. The V segment lost 6 bases and the J segment 1 base; nucleotides outside the gene matches: 0. This CDR3 is built from 14 residues. Germline CDR1 is SNHLY and CDR2 is FYNNEI. The CDR3 loop reads CASRLAGGQETQYF. The CDR3 DNA reads as TGTGCCAGCAGACTAGCGGGAGGCCAAGAGACCCAGTACTTC.

V is TRBV6-5 and J is TRBJ2-3, with TRBD2 identical over 9 bases. The CDR3 sequence is 15 residues long. Germline V gene lookup returns CDR1 MNHEY and CDR2 SVGAGI. With V trimmed by 3 bases and J by 6 bases, 7 bases remained unmatched. The CDR3 sequence is CASSYSGSGLDTQYF. The CDR3 coding sequence is TGTGCCAGCAGTTATAGCGGGAGTGGATTGGATACGCAGTATTTT.

The chain carries TRBV6-5 and TRBJ1-5; D is ambiguous. The length of the CDR3 is 14 residues. Germline loops: CDR1 MNHEY, CDR2 SVGAGI. The germline V and J ends were trimmed by 6 bases and 8 bases, with 17 bases remaining between them. CDR3 loop: CASSPPGGREPQHF. The CDR3 nucleotides are TGTGCCAGCAGCCCCCCGGGAGGGAGGGAGCCCCAGCATTTT.

V gene TRBV5-1 combines with J gene TRBJ1-1, with D tentatively TRBD1 (6 bases). Germline values: CDR1 SGHRS, CDR2 YFSETQ. The ends were cut back, 3 bases at V and 1 base at J, with 13 bases in the middle. CDR3 length: 15 residues. The CDR3 DNA is TGCGCCAGCAGCTCTCACAGGGATTGGAACACTGAAGCTTTCTTT. Translating gives CASSSHRDWNTEAFF.

This clone was observed once. CDR3 region: CASSISGRILSEQYF. As DNA, the CDR3 is TGTGCCAGCAGCATCAGCGGGAGGATTTTAAGCGAGCAGTACTTC. The chain combines TRBV11-2 with TRBJ2-7; 9 nucleotides agree with TRBD2. The CDR3 covers 15 residues. Per germline, CDR1 SGHAT and CDR2 FQNNGV. The V segment lost 5 bases and the J segment 6 bases; nucleotides outside the gene matches: 11. Full variable domain (missing parts from reference TRBV11-2 and TRBJ2-7): EAGVAQSPRYKIIEKRQSVAFWCNPISGHATLYWYQQILGQGPKLLIQFQNNGVVDDSQLPKDRFSAERLKGVDSTLKIQPAKLEDSAVYLCASSISGRILSEQYFGPGTRLTVT.

A single count supports this clone. The chain combines TRBV6-6 with TRBJ1-5; maybe TRBD1 (5 bases). CDR1 is MNHNY and CDR2 is SVGAGI in the germline V gene (reference sequence). CDR3 length: 11 residues. V lost 11 bases and J 4 bases, leaving 9 bases between the germline ends. CDR3 region: CAGGGNQPQHF. The CDR3 coding sequence is TGTGCCGGGGGGGGAAATCAGCCCCAGCATTTT.

This rearrangement joins TRBV30 to TRBJ1-2, with a tentative D call TRBD1 (5 bases). The CDR3 covers 15 residues. Germline assignment: CDR1 GTSNPN and CDR2 SVGIG (reference sequence). Between the trimmed V and J ends, which lost 3 bases and 0 bases, there was a span of 14 bases. The CDR3 coding sequence is TGTGCCTGGAGAGTGGTAGTACAGGCTAACTATGGCTACACCTTC. This codes for CAWRVVVQANYGYTF.

This clone was seen just once. The chain links TRBV2 to TRBJ2-5; no reliable D call. This CDR3 region has 13 residues. The V end was cut by 8 bases, the J end by 5 bases, with 15 bases between. Germline V gene lookup returns CDR1 SNHLY and CDR2 FYNNEI. CDR3: CASALGGWETQYF. In DNA form, the CDR3 reads TGTGCCAGCGCGCTCGGCGGCTGGGAGACCCAGTACTTC.

This chain connects TRBV7-3 to TRBJ2-1, with unresolved D. From germline, CDR1 is SGHTA and CDR2 FQGTGA. With 2 bases removed from V and 10 bases from J, the gap between germline ends came to 12 bases. This CDR3 has 13 amino acids. Written as DNA, the CDR3 is TGTGCCAGCAGCTTAGGCGAGGTCCCCGAGCAGTTCTTC. Its protein is CASSLGEVPEQFF.

V is TRBV27 and J is TRBJ2-1; TRBD1 matches at 9 bases. V lost 4 bases to trimming and J lost 5 bases; unmatched junction nucleotides: 0. Germline V lookup: CDR1 MNHEY, CDR2 SMNVEV (reference sequence). This CDR3 comprises 13 residues. Here the CDR3 DNA reads TGTGCCAGCAGTTGGGACAGGGACAATGAGCAGTTCTTC. Translating it yields CASSWDRDNEQFF.

This clone came up a few times. This chain uses TRBV27 with TRBJ1-1; 9 nucleotides agree with TRBD1. Germline-derived CDR1 and CDR2 are MNHEY and SMNVEV (reference sequence). V lost 8 bases to trimming and J lost 0 bases; unmatched junction nucleotides: 4. CDR3 length: 14 amino acids. CDR3 DNA: TGTGCCAGCTCCGGACAGGGGATGAACACTGAAGCTTTCTTT. Its translation: CASSGQGMNTEAFF.

This chain connects TRBV19 to TRBJ1-1, with D unresolved. The ends were cut back, 1 base at V and 2 bases at J, with 8 bases in the middle. This CDR3 spans 14 amino acids. Looked up from germline, CDR1 is LNHDA and CDR2 is SQIVND (reference sequence). CDR3 region: CASSIGAANTEAFF. The DNA of the CDR3 is TGTGCCAGTAGTATAGGCGCTGCTAACACTGAAGCTTTCTTT.